These 24 T cell receptor beta chains originate from one sample sequenced in a study of T cells in Graves' hyperthyroidism and ophthalmopathy. RNA transcripts provided the source from which TCR beta CDR3 regions were amplified. The TCR CDR3 was amplified in a first-round RT-PCR using the HTBI primer set. TCRdb itself ran the multiplex PCR reads through MiXCR, one entry per CDR3 protein. The repertoire consists of about 380,000 distinct CDR3 sequences, with around 13% occurring once and the leading ten covering approximately 9.9%. The sample comprised blood. Receptors were obtained from an older woman with Graves' hyperthyroidism.

The sample holds many counts of this clonotype. The rearrangement uses TRBV6-1 and TRBJ2-3; 9 bases map to TRBD1. V lost 6 bases to trimming and J lost 1 base; unmatched junction nucleotides: 11. CDR1 and CDR2 from the germline V gene are MNHNS and SASEGT. The CDR3 length is 17 residues. The CDR3 here is CASSVLQGAKGTDTQYF. In DNA, the CDR3 is TGTGCCAGCAGCGTCTTACAGGGGGCCAAGGGCACAGATACGCAGTATTTT.

This sequence joins TRBV7-2 and TRBJ2-1; D is unresolved. The CDR3 has 13 amino acids. The germline gives CDR1 SGHTA, CDR2 FQGNSA. With 5 bases removed from V and 12 bases from J, the gap between germline ends came to 17 bases. CDR3 in DNA: TGTGCCAGCAGCCGCCCGGGTGGTATCGGGCAGTTCTTC. Amino acid sequence: CASSRPGGIGQFF.

This clonotype was seen a handful of times. This chain uses TRBV12-5 with TRBJ1-1, with 7 positions matching TRBD1. CDR1 is LGHNT, CDR2 FRNRAP, per germline. The V gene end was trimmed by 0 bases and the J gene end by 3 bases; junction bases not matched to a gene: 10. The CDR3 runs to 17 residues. CDR3 loop: CASGLVRGGLWDTEAFF. CDR3 coding DNA: TGTGCTAGTGGTTTGGTACGAGGGGGCCTCTGGGACACTGAAGCTTTCTTT.

This clonotype was detected many times. The chain combines TRBV6-1 with TRBJ1-1, with a tentative D call TRBD1 (5 bases). The V gene lost 6 bases and the J gene lost 3 bases, with 11 bases spanning the gap. Germline V CDR1 and CDR2: MNHNS, SASEGT. This CDR3 has 13 amino acids. CDR3 nucleotides: TGTGCCAGCAGGGGGACTGAGGACACTGAAGCTTTCTTT. This codes for CASRGTEDTEAFF.

The sample holds a few counts of this clonotype. The CDR3 loop reads CASSRSRDSANTEAFF. The CDR3, as DNA: TGTGCCAGCTCACGCTCGAGGGACAGCGCGAACACTGAAGCTTTCTTT. The V call is TRBV18, the J call TRBJ1-1; 7 positions match TRBD1. CDR3 length equals 16 residues. Germline V lookup: CDR1 KGHSH, CDR2 LQKENI. V lost 4 bases, J lost 1 base, and 9 bases stayed unmatched.

This clonotype was observed a few times. V gene TRBV5-1 combines with J gene TRBJ2-5; 7 nucleotides agree with TRBD1. Germline-derived CDR1 and CDR2 are SGHRS and YFSETQ. V gave up 1 base and J gave up 1 base; unmatched junction bases: 4. This CDR3 is 15 amino acids long. The CDR3 nucleotides are TGCGCCAGCAGCTTGTGGACAGGCCCCCAAGAGACCCAGTACTTC. The encoded protein is CASSLWTGPQETQYF.

This clonotype was counted at least ten times. The chain joins TRBV11-3 to TRBJ2-1; no clear D. Trimming left V 2 bases short and J 0 bases short, with 17 bases between. This CDR3 has 18 residues. Germline assignment: CDR1 SGHNT and CDR2 YENEEA. The CDR3: CASSLLVRYQSSYNEQFF. In DNA form, the CDR3 reads TGTGCCAGCAGCTTATTAGTACGTTATCAGAGCTCCTACAATGAGCAGTTCTTC.

As concerns this clonotype: This clone may be a read error of a much larger clone one base away. The genes are TRBV6-1 and TRBJ1-1; TRBD1 agrees at 7 bases. This CDR3 comprises 16 residues. Germline lookup yields CDR1 MNHNS and CDR2 SASEGT. The CDR3 region is CASSPPSDRQNTEASF. The DNA for the CDR3 is TGTGCCAGCAGTCCACCATCGGACAGGCAGAACACTGAAGCTTCCTTT.

At least ten counts were recorded for this clonotype. The genes are TRBV28 and TRBJ2-1; D is uncertain. CDR3 length equals 12 residues. Germline V gene lookup returns CDR1 MDHEN and CDR2 SYDVKM. With 1 base removed from V and 7 bases from J, the gap between germline ends came to 5 bases. CDR3 in amino acids: CASSLLPNEQFF. For the CDR3, the DNA is TGTGCCAGCAGTTTATTACCGAATGAGCAGTTCTTC. Supplemented by reference TRBV28 and TRBJ2-1, the full variable domain reads DVKVTQSSRYLVKRTGEKVFLECVQDMDHENMFWYRQDPGLGLRLIYFSYDVKMKEKGDIPEGYSVSREKKERFSLILESASTNQTSMYLCASSLLPNEQFFGPGTRLTVL.

At least ten counts were recorded for this clonotype. The V and J genes are TRBV7-2 and TRBJ2-3; D gene ambiguous. CDR1 is SGHTA, CDR2 FQGNSA, per germline. The CDR3 is 13 amino acids. V was trimmed by 5 bases and J by 3 bases, leaving 9 bases between them. The CDR3 sequence: CASSPTGTDTQYF. For the CDR3, the DNA is TGTGCCAGCAGCCCAACCGGGACAGATACGCAGTATTTT.

The table lists this clonotype with many counts. V gene TRBV3-1 combines with J gene TRBJ1-1, with a weak D call TRBD1 (5 bases). In germline, CDR1 is LGHDT, CDR2 YNNKEL (reference sequence). The CDR3 runs 12 residues. The V and J ends lost 1 base and 8 bases respectively, with 8 bases between them. The CDR3 nucleotides are TGTGCCAGCAGCCAAGGACAGAGAGAAGCTTTCTTT. Translation: CASSQGQREAFF.

At least ten counts were recorded for this clonotype. This chain links TRBV29-1 with TRBJ2-5; 8 bases map to TRBD1. Germline loops: CDR1 SQVTM, CDR2 ANQGSEA. J was trimmed by 4 bases and V by 5 bases; bases with no gene match: 3. The CDR3 length is 12 residues. CDR3 loop: CSVWQGAETQYF. The CDR3 nucleotides are TGCAGCGTTTGGCAGGGGGCAGAGACCCAGTACTTC.

This clonotype was seen ten or more times. The rearrangement joins TRBV7-6 to TRBJ2-3; possibly TRBD1 for D (6 bases). Trimming shortened V by 5 bases and J by 2 bases, and 17 bases separated the two germline ends. In germline, CDR1 is SGHVS, CDR2 FNYEAQ. CDR3 length: 16 residues. Here the CDR3 DNA reads TGTGCCAGCAGCGGGGGTGGGGGCGGCCTCACAGATACGCAGTATTTT. Translation gives CASSGGGGGLTDTQYF.

This chain links TRBV7-2 with TRBJ2-3; the D is unclear. With 1 base removed from V and 2 bases from J, the gap between germline ends came to 7 bases. The CDR3 has 14 residues. Germline V lookup: CDR1 SGHTA, CDR2 FQGNSA. CDR3 sequence reads: CASSLVPFTDTQYF. The CDR3 DNA follows: TGTGCCAGCAGCTTAGTGCCCTTCACAGATACGCAGTATTTT. Looking up the rest from reference TRBV7-2 and TRBJ2-3 gives the full variable domain: GAGVSQSPSNKVTEKGKDVELRCDPISGHTALYWYRQSLGQGLEFLIYFQGNSAPDKSGLPSDRFSAERTGGSVSTLTIQRTQQEDSAVYLCASSLVPFTDTQYFGPGTRLTVL.

The chain links TRBV20-1 to TRBJ2-5, with 11 nucleotides matching TRBD2. Per germline, CDR1 DFQATT and CDR2 SNEGSKA (reference sequence). V lost 0 bases and J lost 5; bases outside the gene matches: 5. CDR3 length equals 15 residues. The CDR3 DNA is TGCAGTGCTAGAGATGCGACTAGCGGGACTGAGACCCAGTACTTC. Protein: CSARDATSGTETQYF.

This clonotype was found a few times. The chain couples TRBV6-1 to TRBJ2-5; 8 bases agree with TRBD2. Germline V gene lookup returns CDR1 MNHNS and CDR2 SASEGT. The CDR3 is 15 residues long. The ends lost 2 bases at V and 7 bases at J; junction bases unmatched: 9. CDR3 in amino acids: CASSESTSGTWTQYF. Written as DNA, the CDR3 is TGTGCCAGCAGTGAATCCACTAGCGGCACGTGGACCCAGTACTTC.

The sample holds a few counts of this clonotype. The V and J genes are TRBV29-1 and TRBJ1-3, with D maybe TRBD1 (6 bases). The CDR3 is made up of 14 amino acids. The germline CDR1 and CDR2 sequences are SQVTM and ANQGSEA. The V end lost 6 bases, the J end lost 0 bases, and 12 bases lay between the germline ends. This CDR3 is CSVAGARSGNTIYF. The CDR3 DNA follows: TGCAGCGTGGCAGGGGCCCGCTCTGGAAACACCATATATTTT.

Many counts were recorded for this clonotype. The chain is built from TRBV18 and TRBJ2-4; 8 bases line up with TRBD2. Looked up from germline, CDR1 is KGHSH and CDR2 is LQKENI. The length of the CDR3 is 15 residues. V was clipped by 3 bases and J by 5 bases; unmatched bases: 6. The CDR3 bases are TGTGCCAGCTCACCGACGGGGGGGCCTGAAAACATTCAGTACTTC. Translating it yields CASSPTGGPENIQYF.

J is TRBJ2-3 and V is TRBV20-1; 7 nucleotides agree with TRBD2. This CDR3 region has 18 residues. In germline, CDR1 is DFQATT, CDR2 SNEGSKA (reference sequence). In DNA, the CDR3 is TGCTCGGGGAACTTGCGGGAGTTGGGTTTTTGGGGCACAGATACGCAGTATTTT. It encodes CSGNLRELGFWGTDTQYF.

In the case of this clonotype: This clone may be a read error of a much larger clone one base away. The chain has TRBV3-1 and TRBJ2-7; 13 nucleotides match TRBD2. Per the germline V gene, CDR1 is LGHDT and CDR2 is YNNKEL (reference sequence). V was clipped by 8 bases and J by 4 bases; unmatched bases: 8. There are 15 residues in the CDR3. CDR3 region: CASGPGTSGTYEQYF. The CDR3 bases are TGTGCCAGCGGTCCCGGGACTAGCGGGACATACGAGCAGTACTTC.

This clonotype has ten or more counts. The chain carries TRBV6-1 and TRBJ2-7; weak D call: TRBD2 (7 bases). CDR3 length: 14 amino acids. V was shortened by 8 bases and J by 2 bases, with 16 bases between the two germline ends. Germline assignment: CDR1 MNHNS and CDR2 SASEGT. The CDR3 bases are TGTGCCAGCTCCAGGGGAGGGGTCCCCTACGAGCAGTACTTC. This gives the protein CASSRGGVPYEQYF.

This sequence joins TRBV5-1 and TRBJ1-5; no clear D. In germline, CDR1 is SGHRS, CDR2 YFSETQ. The ends were cut back, 0 bases at V and 7 bases at J, with 8 bases in the middle. The CDR3 spans 13 residues. The CDR3 loop reads CASSLEREQPQHF. DNA for the CDR3: TGCGCCAGCAGCTTGGAAAGGGAGCAGCCCCAGCATTTT.

This clonotype was found many times. V and J are TRBV30 and TRBJ1-1; 8 nucleotides align to TRBD1. V trimming: 4 bases; J trimming: 6 bases; junction bases outside the gene matches: 13. CDR3 length: 15 residues. CDR1 GTSNPN and CDR2 SVGIG come from the germline V gene (reference sequence). CDR3 region: CAWNSAQGAPAEAFF. CDR3 DNA sequence: TGTGCCTGGAATTCGGCCCAGGGGGCACCTGCTGAAGCTTTCTTT.

This clonotype has only a few counts. The rearrangement links TRBV18 to TRBJ1-2, with TRBD1 identical over 7 bases. This CDR3 spans 18 amino acids. In germline, CDR1 is KGHSH, CDR2 LQKENI. V lost 1 base to trimming and J lost 0 bases; unmatched junction nucleotides: 11. CDR3 sequence (DNA): TGTGCCAGCTCACCACGCAATGGACAGGCTTCTTCTAACTATGGCTACACCTTC. It encodes CASSPRNGQASSNYGYTF.